The next 10 T cell receptor beta chains were all read from a single sample in a study of Tregs in tolerant kidney transplant recipients. The nonmyeloablative bone marrow transplants came from related graft donors, with transient mixed chimerism. Here immunoSEQ multiplex PCR was the method, and the copy in TCRdb shows in-frame clones only, minus some. The profile shows fewer than 95,000 clones, 93% of them singletons. This sample comprised CD4+ T cells from blood (PBMCs), obtained 12 months after the transplant. The receptors derive from a human patient who received a combined kidney and bone marrow transplant. Part of the T cells may come from the graft donor.

The genes are TRBV7-2 and TRBJ1-5, with 8 bases lining up with TRBD1. The J segment lost 0 bases and the V segment lost 5 bases, leaving 12 bases of the junction unmatched. Per the germline V gene, CDR1 is SGHTA and CDR2 is FQGNSA. This CDR3 spans 18 amino acids. Here the CDR3 reads CASSTRTGKLDSNQPQHF. The CDR3 region has the DNA TGTGCCAGCAGCACCCGGACAGGGAAGTTAGATAGCAATCAGCCCCAGCATTTT.

V gene TRBV5-1 combines with J gene TRBJ1-1; weak D call: TRBD1 (5 bases). The CDR3 has 15 amino acids. V gave up 0 bases and J gave up 2 bases, with 11 bases separating them. Per the germline V gene, CDR1 is SGHRS and CDR2 is YFSETQ. The CDR3 DNA is TGCGCCAGCAGCTTGGGACAGAGAAAAAACACTGAAGCTTTCTTT. This encodes CASSLGQRKNTEAFF.

As to this clone: The sample contains more than one DNA sequence encoding this CDR3. The gene calls are TRBV29-1 and TRBJ2-7; 9 bases line up with TRBD1. The germline CDR1 and CDR2 sequences are SQVTM and ANQGSEA. V was clipped by 0 bases and J by 5 bases; unmatched bases: 5. The CDR3 runs to 14 residues. CDR3 nucleotide sequence: TGCAGCGTTGAAGATCAGGACAGGGGCCACGAGCAGTACTTC. Translated, it gives CSVEDQDRGHEQYF.

CDR3 in amino acids: CASSYSDSSEQFF. In nucleotides, the CDR3 is TGTGCCAGCAGTTACTCTGACAGCTCTGAGCAGTTCTTC. The chain uses TRBV6-7 and TRBJ2-1; TRBD1 might be the D (5 bases). TRBV6-7 is placed among ORFs of uncertain function. V gave up 0 bases and J gave up 9 bases, with 9 bases separating them. The CDR3 loop spans 13 amino acids.

The gene calls are TRBV6-1 and TRBJ1-2; D not certain. The CDR3 length is 15 residues. The V gene lost 4 bases and the J gene lost 3 bases, with 15 bases spanning the gap. The germline V gene encodes CDR1 MNHNS and CDR2 SASEGT. CDR3 sequence (DNA): TGTGCCAGCAGTGTTGTAGGCACCCTAGACTATGGCTACACCTTC. As protein: CASSVVGTLDYGYTF.

This chain uses TRBV10-3 with TRBJ1-1; weak D call: TRBD1 (6 bases). CDR1 and CDR2 from the germline V gene are ENHRY and SYGVKD. This CDR3 region has 17 residues. V lost 0 bases and J lost 1, with 15 bases in between. The CDR3 DNA reads TGTGCCATCAGTGAGTCAGGCGTAGGCAGGGGGAACACTGAAGCTTTCTTT. Amino acid sequence: CAISESGVGRGNTEAFF.

The chain recombines TRBV7-2 with TRBJ2-7; D gene unclear. Trimming took 5 bases from V and 4 from J, leaving 15 bases between them. Germline V gene sequence: CDR1 SGHTA, CDR2 FQGNSA. The CDR3 is 14 amino acids. Written as DNA, the CDR3 is TGTGCCAGCAGCACCGCCTTACTGCCGTACGAGCAGTACTTC. Its translation is CASSTALLPYEQYF.

V gene TRBV7-3 combines with J gene TRBJ2-3; D perhaps matches TRBD2 (5 bases). Germline CDR1 is SGHTA and CDR2 is FQGTGA. V was pared by 5 bases and J by 2 bases, with 11 bases between. The CDR3 is made up of 14 amino acids. This CDR3 is CASSNSVNTDTQYF. CDR3 nucleotide sequence: TGTGCCAGCAGCAATAGCGTCAACACAGATACGCAGTATTTT.

V and J are TRBV11-3 and TRBJ2-7; 9 bases align to TRBD1. The DNA end is more similar to TRBJ2-1, so the J call may be wrong. Looked up from germline, CDR1 is SGHNT and CDR2 is YENEEA. This CDR3 has 16 amino acids. The CDR3 DNA reads TGTGCCAGCAGCGTAGGGGACAGGGCCCTTGACAATGAGCAGTTCTTC. Its protein is CASSVGDRALDNEQFF.

V usage is TRBV7-3 and J usage is TRBJ1-1, with D possibly being TRBD1 (6 bases). This CDR3 contains 15 residues. Trimming removed 5 bases from V and 5 bases from J, with 18 bases in between. Looked up from germline, CDR1 is SGHTA and CDR2 is FQGTGA. The CDR3 region has the DNA TGTGCCAGCAGCCCTAATGGGGGCAGGGCAACTGAAGCTTTCTTT. Translating it yields CASSPNGGRATEAFF.